This entry concerns a single T cell receptor beta chain. The germline V gene encodes CDR1 SGHRS and CDR2 YFSETQ. V dropped 4 bases and J dropped 7 bases, with 14 bases sitting between them. This CDR3 contains 14 residues. This sample stems from a study of blood T cell repertoires in COVID-19. Study in general: The samples span acute and convalescent COVID-19 from the United States, Italy and Spain. T cells, B-cell-depleted T cells, or PBMCs supplied cDNA or gDNA.

Some clones are missing from TCRdb's copy, which holds only in-frame ones; the method was immunoSEQ multiplex PCR. The data contain about 160,000 clones, roughly 84% of them seen just once; the ten biggest clones take up 7%. Participants were aged about 18 to 95 years, lived in about two dozen US areas, and enrolled virtually. The chain recombines TRBV5-1 with TRBJ2-2; D may be TRBD1 (5 bases). The sequence derives from a woman between 50 and 59 years old who had recovered from COVID-19. The sequenced material came from PBMCs or T cells enriched from blood (not recorded which). CDR3 residues: CASSQQGSGGELFF. The CDR3 DNA sequence: TGCGCCAGCAGCCAGCAGGGCTCGGGCGGGGAGCTGTTTTTT.